This is a list of T cell receptor beta chains from one sample in a study of shared clonotypes between healthy human individuals. This table comes from immunoSEQ multiplex PCR, and its TCRdb copy is limited to in-frame clones, with some not included. The table records 2,500,000 or so clones, roughly 93% of them present only once. The sequenced material came from naive CD4+ T cells from PBMCs. These receptors all stem from a man aged 18 to 29 in good health. Some clones in this sample may be carry-over from other donors' samples. The CDR3 runs from the conserved cysteine through the conserved F or W. The D gene is left open where the match is weak. The size entry is marked missing in some rows and otherwise reads once, few, many or a size class.

CDR3 DNA: TGTGCCAGCAGTCCCTTGGACAGACTCAATGAGCAGTTCTTC
CDR3 protein: CASSPLDRLNEQFF
CDR3 length: 14
D gene: NA
clone size: NA
V gene: TRBV7-9
J gene: TRBJ2-1

CDR3 DNA: TGCGCCAGCAGCCAAGTCGCGGGAGCCTCAGATACGCAGTATTTT
CDR3 protein: CASSQVAGASDTQYF
CDR3 length: 15
D gene: TRBD2
clone size: NA
V gene: TRBV4-3
J gene: TRBJ2-3

CDR3 DNA: TGTGCCAGCAGCACTACACTTAGACAGGGCTCTGAAGCTTTCTTT
CDR3 protein: CASSTTLRQGSEAFF
CDR3 length: 15
D gene: TRBD1
clone size: NA
V gene: TRBV11-2
J gene: TRBJ1-1

CDR3 DNA: TGTGCCAGCAGTAGAGACATTCAGGGGGCTAACTATGGCTACACCTTC
CDR3 protein: CASSRDIQGANYGYTF
CDR3 length: 16
D gene: TRBD1
clone size: NA
V gene: TRBV27
J gene: TRBJ1-2

CDR3 DNA: TGCGCCAGCAGCTTGGAACAGCTATACAATGAGCAGTTCTTC
CDR3 protein: CASSLEQLYNEQFF
CDR3 length: 14
D gene: NA
clone size: NA
V gene: TRBV5-1
J gene: TRBJ2-1

CDR3 DNA: TGTGCCTGGAGTGGAGCTAGCGGACAAGAGACCCAGTACTTC
CDR3 protein: CAWSGASGQETQYF
CDR3 length: 14
D gene: TRBD2
clone size: NA
V gene: TRBV30
J gene: TRBJ2-5

CDR3 DNA: TGCGCCAGCCGGGCGGCGGGCACTAACACCGGGGAGCTGTTTTTT
CDR3 protein: CASRAAGTNTGELFF
CDR3 length: 15
D gene: NA
clone size: NA
V gene: TRBV10-2
J gene: TRBJ2-2

CDR3 DNA: TGTGCCAGCAGCGTGGGGAGTACTGGGGCCAACGTCCTGACTTTC
CDR3 protein: CASSVGSTGANVLTF
CDR3 length: 15
D gene: NA
clone size: once
V gene: TRBV5-6
J gene: TRBJ2-6

CDR3 DNA: TGTGCCAGCAGAAGTAGCTGGATATCTGGAAACACCATATATTTT
CDR3 protein: CASRSSWISGNTIYF
CDR3 length: 15
D gene: NA
clone size: NA
V gene: TRBV4-2
J gene: TRBJ1-3

CDR3 DNA: TGTGCCACCGAACAGGGGGGTTACACCGGGGAGCTGTTTTTT
CDR3 protein: CATEQGGYTGELFF
CDR3 length: 14
D gene: TRBD1
clone size: NA
V gene: TRBV19
J gene: TRBJ2-2

CDR3 DNA: TGTGCCAGCAGACCGGACAGGGTTCATGGCTACACCTTC
CDR3 protein: CASRPDRVHGYTF
CDR3 length: 13
D gene: TRBD1
clone size: NA
V gene: TRBV28
J gene: TRBJ1-2

CDR3 DNA: TGTGCCAGCAGTTTATTGGCTGGGGGGACAGGCAGAGGTAGCAATCAGCCCCAGCATTTT
CDR3 protein: CASSLLAGGTGRGSNQPQHF
CDR3 length: 20
D gene: TRBD1
clone size: NA
V gene: TRBV28
J gene: TRBJ1-5

CDR3 DNA: TGTGCCAGCAGTACTCCGGGGAGGGGGAACACCGGGGAGCTGTTTTTT
CDR3 protein: CASSTPGRGNTGELFF
CDR3 length: 16
D gene: TRBD2
clone size: NA
V gene: TRBV28
J gene: TRBJ2-2

CDR3 DNA: TGTGCCAGTAGTAGCCCGACTAGCGGGAGCACAGATACGCAGTATTTT
CDR3 protein: CASSSPTSGSTDTQYF
CDR3 length: 16
D gene: TRBD2
clone size: NA
V gene: TRBV19
J gene: TRBJ2-3

CDR3 DNA: TGTGCCAGCAGCTTAGGGCTTGGTGAGCAGTTCTTC
CDR3 protein: CASSLGLGEQFF
CDR3 length: 12
D gene: NA
clone size: NA
V gene: TRBV13
J gene: TRBJ2-1

CDR3 DNA: TGTGCCTGGAGTGTGGGGCGAGGAGAGACCCAGTACTTC
CDR3 protein: CAWSVGRGETQYF
CDR3 length: 13
D gene: NA
clone size: NA
V gene: TRBV30
J gene: TRBJ2-5

CDR3 DNA: TGTGCCAGCAGCTTGCCAGCGGGAGGGCCCGAGACCCAGTACTTC
CDR3 protein: CASSLPAGGPETQYF
CDR3 length: 15
D gene: TRBD2
clone size: NA
V gene: TRBV5-4
J gene: TRBJ2-5

CDR3 DNA: TGTGCCAGCAGCCATTCTCCTAGCACAGATACGCAGTATTTT
CDR3 protein: CASSHSPSTDTQYF
CDR3 length: 14
D gene: NA
clone size: NA
V gene: TRBV4-2
J gene: TRBJ2-3

CDR3 DNA: TGTGCCAGCTCACCACCCCCGGGGGCAGATACGCAGTATTTT
CDR3 protein: CASSPPPGADTQYF
CDR3 length: 14
D gene: NA
clone size: NA
V gene: TRBV18
J gene: TRBJ2-3

CDR3 DNA: TGCAGCGTTCCCCGCGGGACAGCTAAGAGCTCCTACAATGAGCAGTTCTTC
CDR3 protein: CSVPRGTAKSSYNEQFF
CDR3 length: 17
D gene: NA
clone size: NA
V gene: TRBV29-1
J gene: TRBJ2-1

CDR3 DNA: TGTGCCAGCAGCGTAGCTTTTGATGGGACTGAAGCTTTCTTT
CDR3 protein: CASSVAFDGTEAFF
CDR3 length: 14
D gene: NA
clone size: NA
V gene: TRBV9
J gene: TRBJ1-1

CDR3 DNA: TGTGCCAGCACTCGACAGGTTCAGAACACTGAAGCTTTCTTT
CDR3 protein: CASTRQVQNTEAFF
CDR3 length: 14
D gene: NA
clone size: NA
V gene: TRBV6-1
J gene: TRBJ1-1

CDR3 DNA: TGTGCCAGCAGCTTGGCGGGATATACTGAAGCTTTCTTT
CDR3 protein: CASSLAGYTEAFF
CDR3 length: 13
D gene: NA
clone size: NA
V gene: TRBV5-5
J gene: TRBJ1-1

CDR3 DNA: TGTGCCATCAAGGTAGGGTCGCGACTAGGTGCGTACGAGCAGTACTTC
CDR3 protein: CAIKVGSRLGAYEQYF
CDR3 length: 16
D gene: NA
clone size: NA
V gene: TRBV10-3
J gene: TRBJ2-7

CDR3 DNA: TGTGCCAGCAGGTCGACAGGGGGCCAGGATGGCTACACCTTC
CDR3 protein: CASRSTGGQDGYTF
CDR3 length: 14
D gene: TRBD1
clone size: NA
V gene: TRBV7-2
J gene: TRBJ1-2

CDR3 DNA: TGTGCCAGCAGCTTTAGGGAGTTAGAGCAGTACTTC
CDR3 protein: CASSFRELEQYF
CDR3 length: 12
D gene: NA
clone size: NA
V gene: TRBV7-9
J gene: TRBJ2-7

CDR3 DNA: TGTGCCAGCAGTCTGGGATTGAACACCGGGGAGCTGTTTTTT
CDR3 protein: CASSLGLNTGELFF
CDR3 length: 14
D gene: NA
clone size: NA
V gene: TRBV27
J gene: TRBJ2-2

CDR3 DNA: TGTGCCAGCAGTTACGGGGGGCCCTCGGAGCAGTACTTC
CDR3 protein: CASSYGGPSEQYF
CDR3 length: 13
D gene: NA
clone size: NA
V gene: TRBV6-6
J gene: TRBJ2-7

CDR3 DNA: TGCGCCAGCAGCTTGGGACTAGCGGACATCACAGATACGCAGTATTTT
CDR3 protein: CASSLGLADITDTQYF
CDR3 length: 16
D gene: TRBD2
clone size: NA
V gene: TRBV5-1
J gene: TRBJ2-3

CDR3 DNA: TGTGCCTGTAGTAAGATATACAATGAGCAGTTCTTC
CDR3 protein: CACSKIYNEQFF
CDR3 length: 12
D gene: NA
clone size: NA
V gene: TRBV30
J gene: TRBJ2-1

CDR3 DNA: TGTGCCAGCACCTCACAGGGAGGTAACACTGAAGCTTTCTTT
CDR3 protein: CASTSQGGNTEAFF
CDR3 length: 14
D gene: NA
clone size: NA
V gene: TRBV6-5
J gene: TRBJ1-1

CDR3 DNA: TGTGCCAGCAGTCCCCCGGGACAGGGGATGCAGCCCCAGCATTTT
CDR3 protein: CASSPPGQGMQPQHF
CDR3 length: 15
D gene: TRBD1
clone size: NA
V gene: TRBV28
J gene: TRBJ1-5

CDR3 DNA: TGTGCCAGTAGTTTACAGGGGAACACTGAAGCTTTCTTT
CDR3 protein: CASSLQGNTEAFF
CDR3 length: 13
D gene: NA
clone size: few
V gene: TRBV19
J gene: TRBJ1-1

CDR3 DNA: TGTGCCAGCAGCTTAGGGGCAGGGGGAAGCAATCAGCCCCAGCATTTT
CDR3 protein: CASSLGAGGSNQPQHF
CDR3 length: 16
D gene: TRBD1
clone size: NA
V gene: TRBV7-9
J gene: TRBJ1-5

CDR3 DNA: TGTGCCAGCAGCTTGGGGGCGACCTATGGCTACACCTTC
CDR3 protein: CASSLGATYGYTF
CDR3 length: 13
D gene: NA
clone size: NA
V gene: TRBV5-4
J gene: TRBJ1-2

CDR3 DNA: TGTGCCAGCAGTGAACGGACCTACGAGCAGTACTTC
CDR3 protein: CASSERTYEQYF
CDR3 length: 12
D gene: NA
clone size: NA
V gene: TRBV6-1
J gene: TRBJ2-7

CDR3 DNA: TGTGCCAGCGCCAGGGAACCCAGCTACGAGCAGTACTTC
CDR3 protein: CASAREPSYEQYF
CDR3 length: 13
D gene: NA
clone size: NA
V gene: TRBV9
J gene: TRBJ2-7

CDR3 DNA: TGTGCCAGCAGCCGCGGGCCTGCCAACTACGAGCAGTACTTC
CDR3 protein: CASSRGPANYEQYF
CDR3 length: 14
D gene: NA
clone size: NA
V gene: TRBV5-8
J gene: TRBJ2-7

CDR3 DNA: TGTGCCAGCAGCGTAGGAACCGGGACAGGGAACTCCTACAATGAGCAGTTCTTC
CDR3 protein: CASSVGTGTGNSYNEQFF
CDR3 length: 18
D gene: TRBD1
clone size: NA
V gene: TRBV9
J gene: TRBJ2-1

CDR3 DNA: TGCAGCGTTGAACTAGCGGACAATGAGCAGTTCTTC
CDR3 protein: CSVELADNEQFF
CDR3 length: 12
D gene: TRBD2
clone size: NA
V gene: TRBV29-1
J gene: TRBJ2-1

CDR3 DNA: TGTGCCAGCAGTGTGGAGACAGGGGGCTATGGCTACACCTTC
CDR3 protein: CASSVETGGYGYTF
CDR3 length: 14
D gene: TRBD1
clone size: NA
V gene: TRBV2
J gene: TRBJ1-2

CDR3 DNA: TGTGCCAGCAGTTCACCCATTCTCTCTGGGGCCAACGTCCTGACTTTC
CDR3 protein: CASSSPILSGANVLTF
CDR3 length: 16
D gene: NA
clone size: NA
V gene: TRBV28
J gene: TRBJ2-6

CDR3 DNA: TGTGCCTGGACCCCCGCGGCTTGGTACGAGCAGTACTTC
CDR3 protein: CAWTPAAWYEQYF
CDR3 length: 13
D gene: NA
clone size: NA
V gene: TRBV30
J gene: TRBJ2-7

CDR3 DNA: TGCGCCAGCAGCCCCGGCTCTGGAAACACCATATATTTT
CDR3 protein: CASSPGSGNTIYF
CDR3 length: 13
D gene: NA
clone size: NA
V gene: TRBV5-1
J gene: TRBJ1-3

CDR3 DNA: TGTGCCAGCAGTGTCCGGGACGGGGCCGCCTACGAGCAGTACTTC
CDR3 protein: CASSVRDGAAYEQYF
CDR3 length: 15
D gene: NA
clone size: NA
V gene: TRBV28
J gene: TRBJ2-7

CDR3 DNA: TGTGCCAGCAGTTTATTTCCGGGGGAGACCCAGTACTTC
CDR3 protein: CASSLFPGETQYF
CDR3 length: 13
D gene: NA
clone size: NA
V gene: TRBV27
J gene: TRBJ2-5

CDR3 DNA: TGTGCCAGCAGCCTGAGGGGGCTGGACACCGGGGAGCTGTTTTTT
CDR3 protein: CASSLRGLDTGELFF
CDR3 length: 15
D gene: TRBD1
clone size: NA
V gene: TRBV7-9
J gene: TRBJ2-2

CDR3 DNA: TGCGCCAGCAGCTTTCTGACCAGCTACAATGAGCAGTTCTTC
CDR3 protein: CASSFLTSYNEQFF
CDR3 length: 14
D gene: NA
clone size: NA
V gene: TRBV5-1
J gene: TRBJ2-1

CDR3 DNA: TGCGCCAGCAGCTTGGACACTGGGGCTACGGAGACCCAGTACTTC
CDR3 protein: CASSLDTGATETQYF
CDR3 length: 15
D gene: NA
clone size: NA
V gene: TRBV5-1
J gene: TRBJ2-5

CDR3 DNA: TGTGCCAGCAGCTCCATTCGGGACAGGCGTAATGAGCAGTTCTTC
CDR3 protein: CASSSIRDRRNEQFF
CDR3 length: 15
D gene: TRBD1
clone size: NA
V gene: TRBV7-2
J gene: TRBJ2-1

CDR3 DNA: TGTGCCGAACAGGGGGATTATGGCTACACCTTC
CDR3 protein: CAEQGDYGYTF
CDR3 length: 11
D gene: TRBD1
clone size: NA
V gene: TRBV2
J gene: TRBJ1-2

CDR3 DNA: TGTGCCAGCAGCTTTAACAGGGAATATGGCAACGAGCAGTACTTC
CDR3 protein: CASSFNREYGNEQYF
CDR3 length: 15
D gene: NA
clone size: NA
V gene: TRBV11-2
J gene: TRBJ2-7

CDR3 DNA: TGTGCCAGCAGTTTTACCGTCTCCTACGAGCAGTACTTC
CDR3 protein: CASSFTVSYEQYF
CDR3 length: 13
D gene: NA
clone size: NA
V gene: TRBV28
J gene: TRBJ2-7

CDR3 DNA: TGTGCCAGTAGTACAACAGGGAAGAATCAGCCCCAGCATTTT
CDR3 protein: CASSTTGKNQPQHF
CDR3 length: 14
D gene: NA
clone size: NA
V gene: TRBV19
J gene: TRBJ1-5

CDR3 DNA: TGTGCCAGCCAGCTAGCGGGAGTCACAGATACGCAGTATTTT
CDR3 protein: CASQLAGVTDTQYF
CDR3 length: 14
D gene: TRBD2
clone size: NA
V gene: TRBV6-6
J gene: TRBJ2-3

CDR3 DNA: TGTGCCAGCAGCCCCCGACAGGGTTTGAGGAACACTGAAGCTTTCTTT
CDR3 protein: CASSPRQGLRNTEAFF
CDR3 length: 16
D gene: TRBD1
clone size: NA
V gene: TRBV11-2
J gene: TRBJ1-1

CDR3 DNA: TGTGCCAGTAGTCAGAGCGGGAGAACAGATACGCAGTATTTT
CDR3 protein: CASSQSGRTDTQYF
CDR3 length: 14
D gene: TRBD2
clone size: NA
V gene: TRBV19
J gene: TRBJ2-3

CDR3 DNA: TGTGCCAGCAGTGACGGTAAATCTAGCACAGATACGCAGTATTTT
CDR3 protein: CASSDGKSSTDTQYF
CDR3 length: 15
D gene: NA
clone size: NA
V gene: TRBV7-9
J gene: TRBJ2-3